A selection of T cell receptor beta chains follows, all from one sample in a study of CD8 T cells in ankylosing spondylitis. MiXCR, applied by TCRdb to the 5' RACE reads, yields one record per CDR3 protein. The table records about 90,000 distinct CDR3 sequences, about 8.3% of them present only once. The sequenced sample consisted of blood, either unsorted or a sorted T cell fraction (not recorded which). The source is a male donor with ankylosing spondylitis. Each CDR3 is given with its conserved first and last residue. Each record gives: V gene, J gene, CDR3 protein.

>TRBV20-1|TRBJ2-3
CSARAPGHLTDTQYF
>TRBV5-5|TRBJ1-5
CASSWVWQGALSNQPQHF
>TRBV5-6|TRBJ2-3
CASSPTPPDTQYF
>TRBV27|TRBJ1-6
CASSSPPGGLHF
>TRBV7-8|TRBJ2-7
CASSVTSGTSYEQYF
>TRBV12-3/TRBV12-4|TRBJ1-1
CASSLAGDGNTEAFF
>TRBV28|TRBJ1-3
CASSLGPGNTIYF
>TRBV2|TRBJ2-7
CASRATSSYEQYF
>TRBV4-1|TRBJ1-2
CASSQERGGYGYTF
>TRBV5-1|TRBJ2-2
CASSLEQGRTGELFF
>TRBV12-3/TRBV12-4|TRBJ1-2
CASSGAVGYTF
>TRBV4-2|TRBJ2-5
CASSQRGQLLGETQYF
>TRBV12-3/TRBV12-4|TRBJ1-5
CASRGLKGQPQHF
>TRBV7-2|TRBJ2-1
CASSLALGSGSRSEQFF
>TRBV4-1|TRBJ2-1
CASSQDIEYNEQFF
>TRBV14|TRBJ2-2
CASSLFLFGSGTGELFF
>TRBV27|TRBJ2-1
CASSLGAGTIYNEQFF
>TRBV5-1|TRBJ1-3
CASSFRTGHGNTIYF
>TRBV27|TRBJ1-5
CASRGTAYSNQPQHF
>TRBV27|TRBJ2-7
CASSMTGLSYEQYF
>TRBV12-3/TRBV12-4|TRBJ1-2
CASTLGAGYGYTF
>TRBV7-9|TRBJ2-1
CASSPRGGSAYNEQFF
>TRBV11-3|TRBJ2-1
CASSSTSLRNEQFF
>TRBV7-9|TRBJ1-5
CASSLVGDPSNQPQHF
>TRBV6-6|TRBJ2-2
CASEGAWGELFF
>TRBV24-1|TRBJ2-1
CATSDLDEQFF
>TRBV7-8|TRBJ2-7
CASSQLAGGLEQYF
>TRBV20-1|TRBJ2-2
CSARGLADRGELFF
>TRBV9|TRBJ2-7
CASSTSDRDASYEQYF
>TRBV29-1|TRBJ2-2
CSVDLTGATNTGELFF
>TRBV7-2|TRBJ2-7
CASSLRYGIVGEQYF
>TRBV10-1|TRBJ2-1
CASSVGGRGNEQFF
>TRBV27|TRBJ2-3
CASTSTGLAGGTDTQYF
>TRBV6-1|TRBJ2-1
CASRPFIGSGDNEQFF
>TRBV2|TRBJ1-4
CASSNYRGHNEKLFF
>TRBV5-1|TRBJ2-2
CASSFKAGEKSGELFF
>TRBV30|TRBJ1-5
CAWSVQGARQPQHF
>TRBV20-1|TRBJ2-1
CSALVLSGSVNNEQFF
>TRBV4-1|TRBJ2-5
CASSQLETQYF
>TRBV27|TRBJ1-1
CASSRDRAMNTEAFF
>TRBV7-6|TRBJ1-2
CASSPYMVADPSYGYTF
>TRBV2|TRBJ1-1
CASSFQDTEAFF
>TRBV5-5|TRBJ2-2
CASKAGTGELFF
>TRBV27|TRBJ2-7
CASSTSDSGQYF
>TRBV27|TRBJ2-3
CASSLRGMFTDTQYF
>TRBV19|TRBJ1-2
CASNFRDRVYGYTF
>TRBV4-1|TRBJ1-5
CASHGHFEGNQPQHF
>TRBV4-1|TRBJ2-4
CASSQDKIAGENQYF
>TRBV9|TRBJ2-5
CASSPPAFNSGRQYETQYF
>TRBV12-3/TRBV12-4|TRBJ1-2
CASSSAGGYGYTF
>TRBV5-1|TRBJ1-1
CASGQGVGTEAFF
>TRBV5-1|TRBJ2-3
CASSKTGPDTQYF
>TRBV27|TRBJ2-1
CASSPRLAGEDEQFF
>TRBV5-1|TRBJ2-3
CASSWGQGAEDTQYF
>TRBV9|TRBJ1-6
CASSVDYSTGNSPLHF
>TRBV7-2|TRBJ1-1
CASSVQGAGNTEAFF
>TRBV10-2|TRBJ2-1
CASRARQSSYNEQFF
>TRBV9|TRBJ1-1
CASNPEPAGTEAFF
>TRBV5-6|TRBJ1-1
CASSWTRTMNTEAFF